This entry features one T cell receptor beta chain sequence. Measured with immunoSEQ multiplex PCR; TCRdb has only the in-frame clones, and not every one. The sample lists 51,000 or so clones, approximately 90% seen once, with around 4.2% in the top ten. Between the trimmed V and J ends, which lost 4 bases and 1 base, there was a span of 18 bases. The length of the CDR3 is 16 residues. Germline V gene data show CDR1 as SGHRS and CDR2 as YFSETQ. The sample belongs to a study of technical replicates of blood from a handful of donors. The TCR originated in a human donor in good health. Some clones in this sample may be carry-over from other donors' samples. This chain links TRBV5-1 with TRBJ2-7, with D possibly matching TRBD2 (5 bases). The sample taken for sequencing was PBMCs. The CDR3 loop is CASSPRGSGRSYEQYF. The CDR3 DNA sequence: TGCGCCAGCAGCCCTAGAGGGTCGGGAAGGTCCTACGAGCAGTACTTC.